This T cell receptor (beta chain) was sequenced in a study of cytomegalovirus exposure and HLA in healthy donors. Study observations and caveats: The classifier was said to identify cytomegalovirus status with high specificity and sensitivity. Three chains tied to CMV proved CMV antigen-specific in vitro.

Profiling relied on immunoSEQ multiplex PCR, and the TCRdb table lists in-frame clones only, not all of them. Of about 120,000 clones listed, 70% to 90% are singletons. With respect to this clone: Its antigen remains unidentified.

Germline V gene sequence: CDR1 MDHEN, CDR2 SYDVKM. This CDR3 has 14 residues. V was pared by 3 bases and J by 2 bases, with 9 bases between. The rearrangement links TRBV28 to TRBJ2-3; D possibly corresponds to TRBD2 (5 bases). The receptor was isolated from a young woman in good health and CMV-seronegative. Sequencing input: PBMCs. The CDR3 nucleotides are TGTGCCAGCAGTTTGGACGGGGTCACAGATACGCAGTATTTT. Encoded protein: CASSLDGVTDTQYF. Based on the CDR3 plus reference TRBV28 and TRBJ2-3, the full variable domain is DVKVTQSSRYLVKRTGEKVFLECVQDMDHENMFWYRQDPGLGLRLIYFSYDVKMKEKGDIPEGYSVSREKKERFSLILESASTNQTSMYLCASSLDGVTDTQYFGPGTRLTVL.